This section outlines one T cell receptor (beta chain) sequence together with its context. Its antigen is not yet known. One base away there is no much larger clone; base qualities are not given. The cohort consisted of 600 to 700 healthy bone marrow donors. All cohort members were sampled while nominally healthy, although unrecorded immune exposures were likely present. The donor tested CMV seronegative and was one of the 352 seronegative cohort members. Every donor gave a peripheral blood sample, and the peripheral blood mononuclear cells from that sample were used for TCR beta sequencing. The Qiagen DNeasy Blood Extraction Kit was used to extract genomic DNA from the blood cell samples. The data were taken from a study of cytomegalovirus exposure and HLA in healthy donors (dated by TCRdb to 2016 to 2017). About the full investigation: In an earlier analysis of under 750 of the donors, 250 to 350 Gb of sequence data and just under 120 million unique TCR beta sequences from 180 million or so T cells were reported. An early release that covered several hundred HLA-typed donors contained approximately 300 gigabases of sequencing data and roughly 84 million unique TCR sequences. The genetic ancestry cluster associated with self-reported Caucasian donors included 81% of the roughly 380 genotyped donors. The aim of the study was to test whether cataloging public T cell receptors could identify signatures of past pathogen exposure. The study profiled the T cell repertoires of about 640 subjects by immunosequencing and related them to cytomegalovirus serostatus. Besides the first cohort of more than 650 subjects, a separate validation cohort made up of 120 different subjects was used. High-throughput TCR immunosequencing, statistical association of individual TCRs with disease status, and machine learning were combined to predict cytomegalovirus infection status. To study patterns of TCR occurrence, a later analysis re-analyzed previously published TCR beta repertoires from 666 donors and added high-resolution HLA genotyping. Rather than drawing on any new phenotypic data, the later analysis identified candidate immune exposures from TCR beta sequences and the way those sequences occurred across donors. An earlier analysis of approximately 500 of the donors applied high-throughput TCR beta sequencing to assess whether each TCR beta V gene segment acted as functional or pseudogenic. Alongside the repertoire data, information on donor age, sex, ethnicity and CMV serostatus was compiled. A later genetic analysis used genome-wide SNP genotypes for about 65% of the 666 donors, treating that subset as a discovery cohort. Every repertoire in the discovery cohort had been generated on one and the same sequencing platform. HLA typing included class I and class II loci at four-digit resolution. Typing coverage differed by locus: A, B, C, DRB1 and DQB1 were typed in roughly 620-630 donors, DQA1 in about 510, DPA1 in some 570, and DPB1 in 400 to 490. Several DR-DQ haplotypes were handled as single units for association and clustering, since linkage in the cohort was strong. On average, 235,054 unique TCR beta nucleotide sequences were sequenced per donor among several hundred genotyped donors of the cohort, with roughly 19% of those sequences being non-productive. General findings and caveats noted by the study authors: Several of the top co-occurrence clusters appeared to be linked to parvovirus B19, influenza, CMV and Epstein-Barr virus, according to a later analysis. Cytomegalovirus status was reported to be diagnosed by the classifier with high specificity and sensitivity in both the original and validation cohorts. For the cohort, immune exposure information was limited to CMV serostatus. Over 15 rarely observed V segments, including chromosome 9 orphons, were excluded from the earlier analysis of several hundred of the donors because counts were too low. Some IMGT-functional V segments, including TRBV6-2 and TRBV6-3, could not be distinguished by the 87-base-pair reads and were therefore excluded. An earlier analysis of approximately 540 of the donors showed that most TCR beta V segments appeared in productive rearrangements either about 87% or about 30% of the time, which broadly matched IMGT annotations. A later genetic analysis reported fewer N-insertions in productive TCRs among donors in an Asian-associated ancestry cluster than the approximately 700-donor mean. The study listed 164 TCR beta chains as associated with cytomegalovirus. According to a later analysis, most CMV-associated TCR beta chains appeared to be HLA-restricted, and the HLA associations seemed to be driven largely by CMV exposure. While some public TCRs were present in many individuals, most TCR sequences turned up only very rarely across donors. In vitro tests confirmed that a few of the cytomegalovirus-associated TCR beta chains recognize cytomegalovirus antigens. Assigning TCR associations to individual alleles was difficult when HLA alleles, especially DR and DQ, strongly co-occurred. In a later analysis, around 17,000 TCR beta sequences were associated with specific HLA alleles at a false discovery rate of 0.05. Because HLA typing was unavailable for some donors at each locus, only the typed subset was used in association tests. Presence/absence analyses assumed roughly uniform sequencing depth across donors, an assumption that may not hold. A later analysis found that TCR association rates varied across HLA loci, with DRB1 alleles showing the most associated TCRs and HLA-C alleles the fewest. According to the authors, the approach could potentially be generalized to other disease states and immunological phenotypes. The cohort was sequenced for TCR beta chains only, and without alpha or paired-chain data the features that could be detected were limited. In a later analysis, HLA-associated TCR beta chains were found to be more clonally expanded and to have lower generation probabilities than equally common non-associated chains. The sequencing pipeline was judged likely to have produced a cluster of highly shared sequence variants as a technical artifact. Linkage disequilibrium might explain the correlated functional status among segregating V segments, but an unknown experimental factor could not be ruled out. An association between a missense DCLRE1C variant and V-gene and J-gene trimming of TCR beta chains was found in a later genetic analysis and replicated in an independent cohort. A further reported finding was that TCR beta sequences accurately predicted the HLA-A and HLA-B alleles for most subjects in the first cohort.

The method was the immunoSEQ multiplex PCR assay. For the multiplex PCR, a mixture combining 60 forward primers for TCR Vbeta segments and 13 reverse primers for TCR Jbeta segments was used. The CDR3 region of rearranged TCR beta genes was amplified from genomic DNA with a multiplex PCR assay. Amplified TCR beta libraries were sequenced as 87-base-pair reads on the Illumina HiSeq System. The original pipeline was this. A later analysis tallied 75 million to 95 million unique TCR beta chains across the approximately 670 repertoires, and 10 million to 11 million of those chains were shared by two or more donors. Raw reads were error-corrected and collapsed into unique sequences with a nearest-neighbor algorithm that merged closely related sequences to remove PCR and sequencing errors. V, D and J gene segments were assigned by aligning CDR3 sequences to IMGT reference sequences. Each retained sequence needed at least a six-nucleotide match to both a V gene segment and a J gene segment. A rearrangement counted as productive if the CDR3 had no stop codons and remained in frame with V and J, and every other rearrangement counted as non-productive. Following IMGT convention, CDR3 was defined as the stretch from the second conserved V-encoded cysteine to the conserved J-encoded phenylalanine. Sequences without an unambiguous match to a single V gene segment were excluded from the earlier analysis of 587 of the donors. An earlier analysis of several hundred of the donors called V segments functional above 56.7% productive rearrangements and segregating when the between-donor standard deviation exceeded 5%. To diagnose cytomegalovirus status from the catalog of TCR beta chain sequences, a statistical classification framework was built. In a later analysis, TCR nucleotide sequences were compared against IMGT/GENE-DB human TR gene sequences so that V and J genes could be assigned. A later analysis assigned CDR3 sequences and most-parsimonious VDJ recombination scenarios with the TCRdist pipeline. In a later analysis, each TCR beta chain was defined by its CDR3 amino acid sequence together with its V-gene family, and reads lacking a unique V-gene family were excluded. A later analysis removed several hundred highly shared, low-generation-probability nucleotide sequences to deal with suspected cross-contamination and a sequencing artifact. A later analysis calculated a clonal expansion index for each public chain from normalized within-repertoire ranks of inferred template counts. Generation probabilities in a later analysis came from a VDJ recombination model fitted to out-of-frame rearrangements, and those results were checked against IGoR. A later analysis scored TCR-TCR, TCR-HLA and TCR-CMV co-occurrence with hypergeometric tests, applying a repertoire-size bias correction to TCR pairs. False discovery rates were estimated in a later analysis by permuting HLA or CMV assignments 20 times. In a later analysis, co-occurring TCRs were grouped using DBSCAN, and TCRdist sequence similarity was added for clustering within HLA-allele-positive subsets. For co-occurrence clustering, repertoires with fewer than 30,000 or more than 120,000 public chains were excluded, along with several repertoires with anomalous nucleotide sharing. Imported from immuneACCESS, the table was reduced by TCRdb to in-frame sequences with V and J called. These copies leave out some clones; in studies compared against another copy, an unresolved V gene accounts for under half, and the cause of the remainder is not known. V, J and clone size reflect that table, while D and trimming were determined from the DNA. The sample yields about 170,000 clones; less than 80% were counted once. The biggest ten clones account for approximately 0.76% of the sample.

V is reduced by 7 bases and J by 5 bases, leaving a spacing of 17 bases between them. Reading from cysteine to phenylalanine, the CDR3 counts 15 amino acids. The only DNA kept is the CDR3, 45 bases in frame from the first base. CDR1 and CDR2 are drawn from the germline V gene (reference sequence): SEHNR, FQNEAQ. The source of this sequence is a female donor in good health and CMV-seronegative. The sequenced sample consisted of PBMCs. The chain joins TRBV7-9 to TRBJ2-2; tentative D gene TRBD1, with 6 bases matching. DNA sequence: TGTGCCAGCAACACTCTGGGGGCAGGGACCGGGGAGCTGTTTTTT. The translation is CASNTLGAGTGELFF. Supplemented by the reference TRBV7-9 and TRBJ2-2 proteins around the CDR3, the complete variable domain is DTGVSQNPRHKITKRGQNVTFRCDPISEHNRLYWYRQTLGQGPEFLTYFQNEAQLEKSRLLSDRFSAERPKGSFSTLEIQRTEQGDSAMYLCASNTLGAGTGELFFGEGSRLTVL.